The next 21 T cell receptor beta chains were all read from a single sample in a study of identical twins. TCRdb re-analysed the 5' RACE reads in MiXCR, keeping a single row per CDR3 protein. The data show roughly 1,500,000 distinct CDR3 sequences, less than 35% seen once. Sequenced sample: cord blood. The receptors originated from a newborn girl in good health.

In this sample, this clonotype turned up many times. The chain is built from TRBV7-9 and TRBJ2-3, with D possibly being TRBD1 or TRBD2 (5 bases each). Trimming took 1 base from V and 0 from J, leaving 11 bases between them. The CDR3 extends over 16 amino acids. CDR1 is SEHNR and CDR2 is FQNEAQ in the germline V gene (reference sequence). The CDR3 coding sequence is TGTGCCAGCAGCTTAGATTCGGGGCGAAGCACAGATACGCAGTATTTT. Its translation is CASSLDSGRSTDTQYF.

In its sample, this clonotype was seen a few times. V gene TRBV3-1 combines with J gene TRBJ2-5; D possibly uses TRBD1 or TRBD2 (6 bases each). Germline V CDR1 and CDR2: LGHDT, YNNKEL (reference sequence). The length of the CDR3 is 15 residues. The V end lost 1 base, the J end lost 4 bases, and 13 bases lay between the germline ends. CDR3: CASSQGPGGPETQYF. In nucleotides, the CDR3 is TGTGCCAGCAGCCAAGGACCCGGGGGCCCAGAGACCCAGTACTTC.

Note on this clonotype: An end of the junction differs from the germline gene, which may be a read error. The chain has TRBV24-1 and TRBJ2-3, with a possible D match to TRBD1 (6 bases). This CDR3 is built from 15 residues. Germline V lookup: CDR1 KGHDR, CDR2 SFDVKD. In nucleotides, the CDR3 is TGTGCCACCAGTGATCGGGACAAGAGCACAGGTACGCAGTATTTT. Its protein is CATSDRDKSTGTQYF.

This clonotype was recorded many times. The rearrangement joins TRBV5-1 to TRBJ2-7; D not certain. The ends were cut back, 3 bases at V and 2 bases at J, with 6 bases in the middle. CDR1 and CDR2 from the germline V gene are SGHRS and YFSETQ. The CDR3 sequence is 12 residues long. The CDR3 loop is CASSSQTYEQYF. DNA for the CDR3: TGCGCCAGCAGCTCCCAGACCTACGAGCAGTACTTC.

This sequence joins TRBV7-2 and TRBJ1-1, with 8 positions matching TRBD1. J lost 4 bases, V lost 4 bases, and 8 bases had no gene match. The CDR3 loop spans 15 amino acids. The germline V gene has CDR1 SGHTA and CDR2 FQGNSA. The CDR3 sequence is CASSSQGGAFTEAFF. The CDR3 DNA reads as TGTGCCAGCAGCTCACAGGGGGGGGCTTTCACTGAAGCTTTCTTT.

To note about this clonotype: One end of the junction fails to match germline, which may point to a read error. The chain employs TRBV5-1 and TRBJ2-1, with 12 bases identical to TRBD2. This CDR3 region has 16 residues. Germline loops: CDR1 SGHRS, CDR2 YFSETQ. CDR3 DNA sequence: TGTGCCAGCAGTTTGGACGGACTAGCGGGATACAATGAGCAGTTCTTC. This sequence encodes CASSLDGLAGYNEQFF. Full variable domain (outside the CDR3, taken from reference TRBV5-1 and TRBJ2-1): KAGVTQTPRYLIKTRGQQVTLSCSPISGHRSVSWYQQTPGQGLQFLFEYFSETQRNKGNFPGRFSGRQFSNSRSEMNVSTLELGDSALYLCASSLDGLAGYNEQFFGPGTRLTVL.

Ten or more counts support this clonotype. The V and J genes are TRBV20-1 and TRBJ2-7, with D unclear. The V end was cut by 3 bases, the J end by 4 bases, with 7 bases between. Germline lookup yields CDR1 DFQATT and CDR2 SNEGSKA (reference sequence). This CDR3 has 11 residues. In nucleotides, the CDR3 is TGCAGTGCTAGTGGGCCGTACGAGCAGTACTTC. As protein: CSASGPYEQYF.

This clonotype was seen more than once but under ten times. The V call is TRBV12-3 or TRBV12-4, the J call TRBJ1-6; 9 bases align to TRBD1. V lost 2 bases and J lost 8; bases outside the gene matches: 1. This CDR3 contains 14 residues. CDR3 in amino acids: CASSLTGGDSPLHF. CDR3 in DNA: TGTGCCAGCAGTTTAACAGGGGGCGATTCACCCCTCCACTTT.

This clonotype turned up a few times. The gene calls are TRBV7-2 and TRBJ2-1; no definite D call. This CDR3 spans 14 amino acids. Germline CDR1 and CDR2: SGHTA and FQGNSA. With 1 base removed from V and 6 bases from J, the gap between germline ends came to 10 bases. CDR3 nucleotides: TGTGCCAGCAGCTTAGGTAGGCTAAGCAATGAGCAGTTCTTC. Translating it yields CASSLGRLSNEQFF.

Worth noting for this clonotype: A much larger clone sits a single nucleotide away, making a read error possible. The chain combines TRBV3-1 with TRBJ2-7; D is possibly TRBD1 or TRBD2 (5 bases each). With the DNA end fitting TRBJ2-5 better, the J assignment may be wrong. CDR3 length equals 12 residues. CDR1 and CDR2 (germline): LGHDT, YNNKEL (reference sequence). Here the CDR3 reads CASSRGTETQYF. The CDR3 DNA follows: TGTGCCAGCAGCCGGGGGACAGAGACCCAGTACTTC.

This clonotype came up a few times. This sequence joins TRBV6-6 and TRBJ1-2; D not certain. In germline, CDR1 is MNHNY, CDR2 SVGAGI (reference sequence). This CDR3 comprises 14 residues. V lost 0 bases to trimming and J lost 5 bases, with 10 bases between them. CDR3 region: CASSYSASGYGYTF. CDR3 DNA sequence: TGTGCCAGCAGTTACTCGGCCAGTGGATATGGCTACACCTTC.

The chain couples TRBV27 to TRBJ2-1; D not certain. Trimming removed 5 bases from V and 3 bases from J, with 17 bases in between. CDR1 is MNHEY, CDR2 SMNVEV, per germline (reference sequence). This CDR3 has 16 residues. The DNA for the CDR3 is TGTGCCAGCAGTCCGGTCGCTGGGGTGGTCTACAATGAGCAGTTCTTC. It is translated as CASSPVAGVVYNEQFF.

This clonotype appeared a few times. V is TRBV20-1 and J is TRBJ2-3; 9 positions match TRBD2. Germline-derived CDR1 and CDR2 are DFQATT and SNEGSKA (reference sequence). J gave up 6 bases and V 0 bases, and 10 bases lay outside the gene matches. The CDR3 is 16 amino acids. CDR3 loop: CSARDMAGGQSDTQYF. DNA for the CDR3: TGCAGTGCTAGAGATATGGCGGGGGGGCAGAGTGATACGCAGTATTTT.

This clonotype was observed a handful of times. One end of the junction varies from germline; a read error may be responsible. The chain uses TRBV14 and TRBJ2-5; D remains unclear. This CDR3 comprises 19 residues. Germline-derived CDR1 and CDR2 are SGHDN and FVKESK. The CDR3 reads CSSSQDRSGRPLYQETQYF. The CDR3 DNA reads as TGTTCCAGCAGCCAAGATAGATCGGGCAGGCCCCTGTACCAAGAGACCCAGTACTTC.

The chain couples TRBV25-1 to TRBJ2-5, with no clear D. The CDR3 runs to 11 residues. Trimming pared 5 bases from V and 5 bases from J, leaving 6 bases between. Per the germline V gene, CDR1 is MGHDK and CDR2 is SYGVNS. The chain's CDR3 is CASSIWETQYF. The CDR3 DNA follows: TGTGCCAGCAGTATCTGGGAGACCCAGTACTTC.

This CDR3 reads CASSHGRGFDSEQFF. Here the CDR3 DNA reads TGCGCCAGCAGCCATGGACGTGGGTTCGACAGTGAGCAGTTCTTC. This rearrangement joins TRBV4-1 to TRBJ2-1, with D possibly TRBD1 on 5 matching bases. Trimming took 3 bases from V and 9 from J, leaving 18 bases between them. The germline gives CDR1 MGHRA, CDR2 YSYEKL. The CDR3 is 15 residues long.

This clonotype came up a few times. CDR3 loop: CASSYSATGGEQFF. In DNA, the CDR3 is TGTGCCAGCAGTTACTCGGCGACAGGGGGTGAGCAGTTCTTC. The V call is TRBV6-5, the J call TRBJ2-1; TRBD1 aligns across 9 bases. Germline values: CDR1 MNHEY, CDR2 SVGAGI. This CDR3 spans 14 amino acids. Trimming took 0 bases from V and 9 from J; bases not matched to a gene: 3.

In its sample, this clonotype was seen a few times. One end of the junction is discordant with germline, which a read error may explain. V gene TRBV25-1 combines with J gene TRBJ1-6; D is possibly TRBD1 (5 bases). Germline V gene data show CDR1 as MGHDK and CDR2 as SYGVNS. The CDR3 is 14 residues long. The chain's CDR3 is CATQDSSYNSPPHF. The CDR3 DNA follows: TGTGCCACCCAAGACAGCTCCTATAATTCACCCCCCCACTTT.

The rearrangement uses TRBV6-6 and TRBJ1-6; the match to TRBD1 covers 7 bases. Germline V gives CDR1 MNHNY, CDR2 SVGAGI (reference sequence). CDR3 length: 18 residues. V lost 4 bases and J lost 0; bases outside the gene matches: 9. The CDR3 loop is CASSFTPGQDSYNSPLHF. The CDR3 region has the DNA TGTGCCAGCAGTTTCACCCCCGGACAGGACTCCTATAATTCACCCCTCCACTTT.

This sequence joins TRBV6-9 and TRBJ1-1, with unresolved D. V was shortened by 6 bases and J by 0 bases, with 11 bases between the two germline ends. This CDR3 has 14 amino acids. CDR1 is MNHGY, CDR2 SVAAGI, per germline. The CDR3 reads CASRARRVNTEAFF. Written as DNA, the CDR3 is TGTGCCAGCAGAGCAAGGAGGGTGAACACTGAAGCTTTCTTT.

The chain uses TRBV9 and TRBJ2-1; D possibly uses TRBD1 or TRBD2 (5 bases each). Trimming removed 1 base at V and 8 bases at J, with 10 bases between. The CDR3 runs to 13 residues. The germline CDR1 and CDR2 sequences are SGDLS and YYNGEE. The CDR3 DNA reads TGTGCCAGCAGCGTACAGGGACCAGATGAGCAGTTCTTC. This codes for CASSVQGPDEQFF.